These 2 T cell receptor beta chains originate from one sample sequenced in a study of CD8 T cells in ankylosing spondylitis listed by TCRdb under 2017. The library was generated by 5' RACE. Sequencer: Illumina HiSeq 2500. The public reads were run again by TCRdb, first through fastp at Q25 and then through MiXCR, and only productive beta chains were kept. Rows merge per CDR3 protein into single entries with the most common DNA and genes. The sample table records around 88,000 distinct CDR3 sequences; approximately 9% of these occur just once. Together, the top ten hold approximately 5.5% of the sample. The specimen sequenced was blood, either unsorted or a sorted T cell fraction (not recorded which). The receptors stem from a male donor with ankylosing spondylitis or in good health (not recorded which).

Ten or more counts support this clonotype. This rearrangement joins TRBV20-1 to TRBJ1-4; D may be TRBD1 (5 bases). The ends were cut back, 0 bases at V and 5 bases at J, with 10 bases in the middle. The germline V gene has CDR1 DFQATT and CDR2 SNEGSKA (reference sequence). The CDR3 totals 14 residues. CDR3 loop: CSARDGGGNEKLFF. CDR3 DNA: TGCAGTGCTAGAGATGGGGGGGGGAATGAAAAACTGTTTTTT.

This clonotype was counted many times. The chain employs TRBV2 and TRBJ2-2; D is possibly TRBD1 (6 bases). The CDR3 is 14 amino acids. The germline V gene has CDR1 SNHLY and CDR2 FYNNEI. V lost 6 bases, J lost 1 base, and 9 bases lay in between. The CDR3, as DNA: TGTGCCAGCAGAGCAGGGGTGAACACCGGGGAGCTGTTTTTT. Residues: CASRAGVNTGELFF.